This T cell receptor beta chain is from a study of blood T cell repertoires in COVID-19. Whole-study context: Spain, Italy and the United States supplied samples that represented acute and convalescent COVID-19.

Assay used: immunoSEQ multiplex PCR; TCRdb lists only in-frame clones, some missing. The table lists under 300,000 clones, 85% of them singletons. From germline, CDR1 is LGHNT and CDR2 FRNRAP. The junction had 4 bases not matched to a gene; V was cut back by 4 bases and J by 5 bases. The CDR3 totals 14 residues. Specimen: peripheral blood. The V and J genes are TRBV12-5 and TRBJ1-5, with 8 bases identical to TRBD1. This TCR derives from a human donor in a cohort sampled during active COVID-19. The CDR3 here is CASGYDRGYQPQHF. DNA for the CDR3: TGTGCTAGTGGTTATGACAGGGGTTATCAGCCCCAGCATTTT.